This TCR beta chain emerged from a study of metastatic and nonmetastatic thyroid tumors. Study background: From malignant and benign thyroid patients, repertoires in blood and in tumor or nodule tissue were compared.

Points from the study as a whole: Within blood and tumor, benign nodules reportedly had significantly lower TCR beta diversity than malignant thyroid tumors did.

Note on this clone: Its cognate antigen is unknown.

From the PCR reads, TCRdb re-called clones with MiXCR. The table has 60,000 or so clones, under 30% seen once. All patients reached thyroid surgery having received no treatment beforehand. Sequenced sample: blood. The TCR comes from a female donor with papillary thyroid cancer or a benign thyroid nodule (not recorded which). Some clones in this sample may be carry-over from other donors' samples.

CDR3 sequence (DNA): TGCAGTGCCGGATCTTTAAAGGCGGGGGGTATCTACGAGCAGTACTTC. As protein: CSAGSLKAGGIYEQYF. The rearrangement joins TRBV20-1 to TRBJ2-7; TRBD2 aligns across 8 bases. This CDR3 region has 16 residues. Trimming removed 6 bases from V and 3 bases from J; junction bases left unmatched: 16. Per the germline V gene, CDR1 is DFQATT and CDR2 is SNEGSKA (reference sequence).